The 13 T cell receptor beta chains reported below all come from one sample, sequenced in a study of T cell responses to AZD1222 COVID-19 vaccine. Method: immunoSEQ multiplex PCR; TCRdb's copy keeps in-frame clones and lacks some. The table records fewer than 110,000 clones, about 90% of them present only once. The material sequenced was peripheral blood, taken on day 0 of AZD1222 vaccination. The receptors were sampled from an adult in good health.

The V and J genes are TRBV4-1 and TRBJ1-1; D possibly corresponds to TRBD1 (5 bases). This CDR3 spans 14 amino acids. V shed 1 base and J shed 4 bases, with 10 bases lying between them. The germline V gene encodes CDR1 MGHRA and CDR2 YSYEKL. Here the CDR3 DNA reads TGCGCCAGCAGCCAAGGCCAGGGTGGCACTGAAGCTTTCTTT. This sequence encodes CASSQGQGGTEAFF.

This rearrangement joins TRBV7-2 to TRBJ2-1; the match to TRBD1 covers 8 bases. The CDR3 has 15 residues. V gave up 5 bases and J gave up 6 bases; unmatched junction bases: 9. Germline CDR1 reads SGHTA; CDR2 reads FQGNSA. The CDR3 reads CASSPRTGYGNEQFF. The CDR3 bases are TGTGCCAGCAGCCCACGGACAGGGTACGGCAATGAGCAGTTCTTC.

The V gene is TRBV7-8, the J gene TRBJ1-5; 7 bases are shared with TRBD1. The CDR3 contains 18 residues. Germline V gene lookup returns CDR1 SGHVS and CDR2 FQNEAQ. The V and J ends lost 5 bases and 3 bases, in that order; junction bases with no gene match: 16. The CDR3: CASSLDRDHPDVNQPQHF. For the CDR3, the DNA is TGTGCCAGCAGCCTCGACAGGGACCATCCCGACGTCAATCAGCCCCAGCATTTT.

This clone was recorded a few times. J is TRBJ2-7 and V is TRBV29-1, with a possible D match to TRBD2 (5 bases). Trimming shortened V by 7 bases and J by 2 bases, and 9 bases separated the two germline ends. The germline gives CDR1 SQVTM, CDR2 ANQGSEA. The length of the CDR3 is 11 residues. The CDR3 loop is CSATGAYEQYF. CDR3 DNA: TGCAGCGCCACCGGGGCCTACGAGCAGTACTTC.

The chain recombines TRBV2 with TRBJ2-2; TRBD2 agrees at 13 bases. V trimming: 2 bases; J trimming: 0 bases; junction bases outside the gene matches: 6. The germline CDR1 and CDR2 sequences are SNHLY and FYNNEI. This CDR3 is 19 amino acids long. This chain's CDR3 is CASSEPRLAGGTNTGELFF. Written as DNA, the CDR3 is TGTGCCAGCAGTGAACCCCGACTAGCGGGGGGCACGAACACCGGGGAGCTGTTTTTT.

The J gene is TRBJ1-5, the V gene TRBV7-9; 8 nucleotides line up with TRBD1. CDR3 length: 14 residues. Trimming took 5 bases from V and 7 from J; bases not matched to a gene: 7. CDR1 is SEHNR, CDR2 FQNEAQ, per germline (reference sequence). CDR3 protein: CASSPQGAGQPQHF. The CDR3 DNA reads as TGTGCCAGCAGCCCCCAGGGGGCCGGACAGCCCCAGCATTTT.

V and J are TRBV19 and TRBJ1-6; tentatively, D is TRBD1 (6 bases). Germline V gives CDR1 LNHDA, CDR2 SQIVND (reference sequence). V lost 7 bases and J 11 bases, leaving 18 bases between the germline ends. This CDR3 has 14 amino acids. DNA for the CDR3: TGTGCCAGTACCCCGCCAGGGGAAAGTCCACCCCTCCACTTT. This sequence encodes CASTPPGESPPLHF.

CDR3: CASSLLKTGGQPQHF. For the CDR3, the DNA is TGTGCCAGCAGCTTGTTGAAGACAGGGGGTCAGCCCCAGCATTTT. This chain connects TRBV5-5 to TRBJ1-5; 9 bases match TRBD1. Losses at the gene ends were 1 base for V and 6 bases for J; bases not matched to a gene: 5. CDR1 is SGHKS, CDR2 YYEKEE, per germline (reference sequence). The CDR3 totals 15 residues.

V is TRBV21-1 and J is TRBJ2-1; the table's D call of TRBD2 was not tested on the DNA. TRBV21-1 is a pseudogene. The CDR3 is made up of 17 amino acids. CDR3 loop: CASRKPLAVGRYNEQFF. The CDR3 DNA follows: TGTGCCAGCAGAAAACCCCTAGCGGTGGGTCGGTACAATGAGCAGTTCTTC.

The chain joins TRBV19 to TRBJ1-2, with D possibly being TRBD1 (6 bases). This CDR3 spans 13 amino acids. V lost 4 bases to trimming and J lost 1 base, with 7 bases between them. Germline V CDR1 and CDR2: LNHDA, SQIVND (reference sequence). The CDR3 spells CASSTGVNYGYTF. CDR3 nucleotides: TGTGCCAGTAGTACAGGGGTTAACTATGGCTACACCTTC.

This sequence joins TRBV4-1 and TRBJ2-3; weak D call: TRBD2 (6 bases). The V end was cut by 2 bases, the J end by 7 bases, with 16 bases between. The CDR3 spans 15 residues. The germline V gene has CDR1 MGHRA and CDR2 YSYEKL. CDR3 region: CASSQIFASANTQYF. CDR3 nucleotide sequence: TGCGCCAGCAGCCAAATTTTCGCTAGCGCAAATACGCAGTATTTT.

V and J are TRBV6-6 and TRBJ1-5, with D maybe TRBD1 (6 bases). Trimming left V 0 bases short and J 5 bases short, with 14 bases between. From germline, CDR1 is MNHNY and CDR2 SVGAGI (reference sequence). CDR3 size: 16 residues. For the CDR3, the DNA is TGTGCCAGCAGTTACTCGGGGGGGGCCGGGGATCAGCCCCAGCATTTT. It specifies CASSYSGGAGDQPQHF.

DNA for the CDR3: TGTGCCAGCAGTTCCCGCCTCTACGAGCAGTACTTC. Translated: CASSSRLYEQYF. V usage is TRBV28 and J usage is TRBJ2-7; no reliable D call. Germline CDR1 is MDHEN and CDR2 is SYDVKM. V lost 4 bases to trimming and J lost 3 bases, with 7 bases between them. The length of the CDR3 is 12 residues.